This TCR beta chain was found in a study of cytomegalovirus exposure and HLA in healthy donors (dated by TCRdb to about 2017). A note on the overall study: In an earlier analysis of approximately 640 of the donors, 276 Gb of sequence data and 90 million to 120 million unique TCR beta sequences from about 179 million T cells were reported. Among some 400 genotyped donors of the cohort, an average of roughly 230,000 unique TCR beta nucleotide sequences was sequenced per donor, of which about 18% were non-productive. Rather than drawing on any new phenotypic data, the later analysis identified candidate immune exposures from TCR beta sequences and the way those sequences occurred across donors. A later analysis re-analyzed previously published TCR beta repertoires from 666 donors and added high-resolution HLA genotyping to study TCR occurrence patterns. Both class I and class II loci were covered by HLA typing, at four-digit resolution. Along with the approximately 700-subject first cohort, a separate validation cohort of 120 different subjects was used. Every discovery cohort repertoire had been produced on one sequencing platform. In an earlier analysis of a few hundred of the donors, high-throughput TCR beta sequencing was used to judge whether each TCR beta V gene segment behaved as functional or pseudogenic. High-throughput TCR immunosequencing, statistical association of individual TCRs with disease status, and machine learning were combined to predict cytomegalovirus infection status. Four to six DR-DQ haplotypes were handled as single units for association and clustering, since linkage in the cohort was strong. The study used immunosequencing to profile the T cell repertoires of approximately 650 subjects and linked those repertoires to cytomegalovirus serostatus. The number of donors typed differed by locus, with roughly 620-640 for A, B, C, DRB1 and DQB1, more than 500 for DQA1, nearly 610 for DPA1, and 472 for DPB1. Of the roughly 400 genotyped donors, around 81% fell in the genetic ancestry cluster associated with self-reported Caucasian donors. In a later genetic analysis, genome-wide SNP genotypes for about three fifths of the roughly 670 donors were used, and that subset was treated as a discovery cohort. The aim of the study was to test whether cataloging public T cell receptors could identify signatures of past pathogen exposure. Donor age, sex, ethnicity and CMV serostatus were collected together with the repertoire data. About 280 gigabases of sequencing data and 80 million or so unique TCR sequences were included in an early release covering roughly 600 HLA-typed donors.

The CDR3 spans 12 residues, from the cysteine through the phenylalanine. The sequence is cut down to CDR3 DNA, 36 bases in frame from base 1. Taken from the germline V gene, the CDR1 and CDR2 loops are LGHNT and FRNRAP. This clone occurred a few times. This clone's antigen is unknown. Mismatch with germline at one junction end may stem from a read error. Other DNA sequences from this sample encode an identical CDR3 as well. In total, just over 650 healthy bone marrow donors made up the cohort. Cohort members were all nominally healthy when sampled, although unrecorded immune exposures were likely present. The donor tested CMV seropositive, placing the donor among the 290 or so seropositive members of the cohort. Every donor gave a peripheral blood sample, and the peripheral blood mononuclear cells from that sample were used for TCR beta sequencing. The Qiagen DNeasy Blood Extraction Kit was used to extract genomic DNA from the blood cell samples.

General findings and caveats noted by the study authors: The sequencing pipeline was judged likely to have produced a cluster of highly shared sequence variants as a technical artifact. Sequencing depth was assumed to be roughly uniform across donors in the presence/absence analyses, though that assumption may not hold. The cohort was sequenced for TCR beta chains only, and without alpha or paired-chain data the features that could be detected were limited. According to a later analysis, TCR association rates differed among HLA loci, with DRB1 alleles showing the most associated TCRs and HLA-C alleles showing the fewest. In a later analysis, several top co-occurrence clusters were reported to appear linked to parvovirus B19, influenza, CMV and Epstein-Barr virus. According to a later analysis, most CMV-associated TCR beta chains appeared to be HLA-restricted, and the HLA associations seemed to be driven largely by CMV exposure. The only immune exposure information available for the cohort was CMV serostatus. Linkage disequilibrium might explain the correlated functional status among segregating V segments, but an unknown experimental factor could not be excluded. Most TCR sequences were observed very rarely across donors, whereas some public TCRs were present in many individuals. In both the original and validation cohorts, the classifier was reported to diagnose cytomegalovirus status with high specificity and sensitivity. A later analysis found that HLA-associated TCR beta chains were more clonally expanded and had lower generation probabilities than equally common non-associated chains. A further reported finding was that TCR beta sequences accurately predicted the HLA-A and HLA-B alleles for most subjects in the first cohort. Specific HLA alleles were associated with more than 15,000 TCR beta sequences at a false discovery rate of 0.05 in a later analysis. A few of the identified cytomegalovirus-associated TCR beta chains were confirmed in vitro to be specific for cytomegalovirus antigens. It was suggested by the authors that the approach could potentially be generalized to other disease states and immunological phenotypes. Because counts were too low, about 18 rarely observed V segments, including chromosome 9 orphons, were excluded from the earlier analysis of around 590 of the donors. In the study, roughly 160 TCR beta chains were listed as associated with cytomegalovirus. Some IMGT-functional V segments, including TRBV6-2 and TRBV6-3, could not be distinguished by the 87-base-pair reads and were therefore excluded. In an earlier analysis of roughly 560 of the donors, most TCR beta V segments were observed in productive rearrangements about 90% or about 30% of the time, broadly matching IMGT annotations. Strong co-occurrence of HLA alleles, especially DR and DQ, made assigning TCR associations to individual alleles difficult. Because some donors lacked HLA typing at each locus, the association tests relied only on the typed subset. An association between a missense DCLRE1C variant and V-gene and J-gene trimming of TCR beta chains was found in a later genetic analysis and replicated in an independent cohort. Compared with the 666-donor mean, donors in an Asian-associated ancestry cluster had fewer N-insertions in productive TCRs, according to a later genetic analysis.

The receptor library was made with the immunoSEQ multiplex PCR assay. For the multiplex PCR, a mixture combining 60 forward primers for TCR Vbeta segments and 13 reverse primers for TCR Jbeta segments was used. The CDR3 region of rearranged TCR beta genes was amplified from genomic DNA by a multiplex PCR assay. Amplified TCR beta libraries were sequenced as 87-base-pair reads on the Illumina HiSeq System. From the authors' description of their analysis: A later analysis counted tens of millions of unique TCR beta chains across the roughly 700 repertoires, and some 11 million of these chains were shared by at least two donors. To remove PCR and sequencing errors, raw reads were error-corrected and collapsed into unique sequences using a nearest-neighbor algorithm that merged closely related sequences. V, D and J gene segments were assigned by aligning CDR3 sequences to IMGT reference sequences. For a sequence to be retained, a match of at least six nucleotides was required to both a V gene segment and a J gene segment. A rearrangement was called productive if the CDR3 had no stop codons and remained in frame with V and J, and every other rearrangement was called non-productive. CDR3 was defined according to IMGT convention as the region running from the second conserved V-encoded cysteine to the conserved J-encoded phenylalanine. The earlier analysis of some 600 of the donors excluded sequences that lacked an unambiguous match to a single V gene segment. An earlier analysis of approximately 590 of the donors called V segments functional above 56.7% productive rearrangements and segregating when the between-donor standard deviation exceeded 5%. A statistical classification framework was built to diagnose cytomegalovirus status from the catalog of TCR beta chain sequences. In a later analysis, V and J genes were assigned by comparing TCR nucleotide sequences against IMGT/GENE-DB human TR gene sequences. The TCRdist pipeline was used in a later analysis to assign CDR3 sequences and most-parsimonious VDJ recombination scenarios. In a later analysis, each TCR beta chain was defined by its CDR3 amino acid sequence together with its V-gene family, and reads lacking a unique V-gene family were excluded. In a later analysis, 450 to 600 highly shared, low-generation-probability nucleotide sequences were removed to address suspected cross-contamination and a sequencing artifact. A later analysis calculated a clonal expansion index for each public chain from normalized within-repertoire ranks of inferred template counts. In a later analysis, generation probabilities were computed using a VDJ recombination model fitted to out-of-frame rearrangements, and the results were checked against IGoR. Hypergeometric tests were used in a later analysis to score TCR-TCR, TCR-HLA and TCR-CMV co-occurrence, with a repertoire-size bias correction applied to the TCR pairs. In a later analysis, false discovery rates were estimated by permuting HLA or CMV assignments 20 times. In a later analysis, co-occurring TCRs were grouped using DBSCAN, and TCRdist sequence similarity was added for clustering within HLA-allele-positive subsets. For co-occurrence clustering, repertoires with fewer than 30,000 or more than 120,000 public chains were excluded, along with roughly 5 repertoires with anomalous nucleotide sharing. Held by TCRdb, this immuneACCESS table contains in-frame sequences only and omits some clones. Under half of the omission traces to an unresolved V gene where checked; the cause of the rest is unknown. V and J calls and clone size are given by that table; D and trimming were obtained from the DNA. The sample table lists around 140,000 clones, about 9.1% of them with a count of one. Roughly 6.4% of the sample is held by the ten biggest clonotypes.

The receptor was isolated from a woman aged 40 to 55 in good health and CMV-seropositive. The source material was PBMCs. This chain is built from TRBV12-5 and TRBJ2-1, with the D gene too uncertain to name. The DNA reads TGTGCCAGTGGTTTGGTAGAGAGTGAGCAGTTCTTC. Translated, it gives CASGLVESEQFF.